This T cell receptor (beta chain) was sequenced in a study of CD8 T cells in Susac syndrome. The sequenced target, TCR beta, came from blood CD8+ and CD4+ T cells. Random-hexamer reverse transcription was applied to roughly 0.5 to 1 ug RNA. TCRdb reprocessed the immunoSEQ multiplex PCR reads via MiXCR and lists one record per CDR3 protein. This table holds fewer than 350,000 distinct CDR3 sequences, approximately 85% found once. This CDR3 has 17 amino acids. CDR1 is LGHNA, CDR2 YSLEER, per germline. The trim removed 0 bases at V and 5 bases at J, leaving 11 bases unmatched. The chain employs TRBV4-3 and TRBJ2-7; TRBD2 aligns across 9 bases. The receptor was derived from a human donor with multiple sclerosis. Source material: CD8+ T cells from PBMCs. The CDR3 here is CASSQDSLREGRDEQYF. The CDR3 DNA sequence: TGCGCCAGCAGCCAAGATTCCTTGCGGGAGGGCCGGGACGAGCAGTACTTC.